This T cell receptor (beta chain) was retrieved from a study of siplizumab effects on memory and regulatory T cells (dated by TCRdb to between 2018 and 2020). Context from the whole study: The study looked at the effect of siplizumab, an anti-CD2 antibody, on alloreactive T-cell subsets in allogeneic mixed lymphocyte reactions made from human PBMCs. What the research found in general, with its limitations: Sequences below about 10^-5 frequency were poorly captured, so only a minor fraction of alloreactive clones could be mapped to unstimulated subsets. Whether proliferating Tregs from siplizumab cultures were suppressive was not functionally confirmed. Among mappable alloreactive CD4+ clones, the Treg-derived fraction averaged about 70% with siplizumab versus 25% to 30% in control reactions. Compared with memory T cells, unstimulated naive T cells appeared more diverse, and naive cells seemed to make a substantial contribution to the alloresponse. Roughly 80-97% of proliferating CD4+ or CD8+ clones could not be assigned a naive or memory phenotype. Siplizumab significantly lowered the cumulative frequency of alloreactive sequences that could be traced to unstimulated CD4+ memory T cells.

Comment on this clone: No cognate antigen has been identified for it. The record has no base qualities; no much larger clone is one base away.

Sorted unstimulated T cells and proliferating T cells recovered from mixed lymphocyte reactions were subjected to TCRbeta CDR3 sequencing. Fresh whole blood from approximately ten HLA-typed healthy donors was used to isolate PBMCs. To map where alloreactive clones came from, CD4+ non-regulatory T cells in the unstimulated state were FACS-sorted. Libraries were built with the immunoSEQ multiplex PCR assay. The deep sequencing platform assayed around 10^5 TCR templates per sample. Genomic DNA extracted from sorted T cells was used for TCRbeta CDR3 sequencing. The study's own analysis went as follows. Clonal analysis of TCRbeta CDR3 data was done in the R programming language. Unstimulated samples were compared with post-reaction CFSE-low samples to define alloreactive CD4+ and CD8+ clones. Regulatory or non-regulatory origin of alloreactive CD4+ clones was assigned by matching sequences to the sorted unstimulated Treg and non-Treg repertoires. Held by TCRdb, this immuneACCESS table contains in-frame sequences only and omits some clones. Under half of the omission traces to an unresolved V gene where checked; the cause of the rest is unknown. V and J calls and clone size are as listed in that table; D and trimming were resolved from the DNA. Recorded for this sample are about 120,000 clones; around 94% of them occurred a single time. Jointly, the top ten make up around 1.5% of the sample.

V loses 3 bases of germline sequence and J loses 8 bases, and the interval between the two ends is 17 bases. The CDR3 measures 14 amino acids from cysteine to phenylalanine. The retained sequence is limited to the CDR3, 42 bases, with the frame set at the first base. As encoded in the germline V gene (reference sequence), CDR1 is GTSNPN while CDR2 is SVGIG. The sequence derives from a human donor in good health. Sequencing used non-Treg CD4+ T cells sorted from blood. Read against the paper, the sample's cell subset or site label means: FACS-sorted unstimulated CD4+ non-regulatory T cells. The chain joins TRBV30 to TRBJ2-1; the D call is possibly TRBD1 or TRBD2, each sharing 5 bases. Read as DNA, the sequence is TGTGCCTGGAGGGAATCCGGGGCTTGGGATGAGCAGTTCTTC. Its translation reads: CAWRESGAWDEQFF.